These 20 T cell receptor beta chains were all obtained from the same sample, sequenced in a study of blood T cell repertoires in COVID-19. The method was immunoSEQ multiplex PCR; TCRdb's version includes in-frame clones alone and lacks a portion of them. Of 45,000 to 60,000 clones in the sample, approximately 86% were seen once. Specimen: peripheral blood. These receptors came from a human donor with active COVID-19. The donor label of this sample is uncertain.

This chain connects TRBV3-1 (or the pseudogene TRBV3-2) to TRBJ2-3; 9 positions match TRBD1. The length of the CDR3 is 16 residues. V shed 2 bases and J 3 bases; nucleotides not matched to a gene: 6. The V gene's germline CDR1 is LGHDT and CDR2 YNNKEL (reference sequence). DNA for the CDR3: TGTGCCAGCAGCCAAATACTACAGGGGGCGACAGATACGCAGTATTTT. Amino acid sequence: CASSQILQGATDTQYF.

To note about this clone: Different DNA sequences within this sample yield the same CDR3. The chain has TRBV3-1 (or the pseudogene TRBV3-2) and TRBJ1-5, with D hard to call. This CDR3 spans 13 amino acids. V lost 0 bases and J lost 4, with 4 bases in between. Germline V CDR1 and CDR2: LGHDT, YNNKEL (reference sequence). As DNA, the CDR3 is TGTGCCAGCAGCCAAGATTTAAATCAGCCCCAGCATTTT. It encodes CASSQDLNQPQHF.

The J gene is TRBJ2-3, the V gene TRBV11-3, with D possibly TRBD2 on 5 matching bases. This CDR3 is built from 14 residues. The germline V and J ends were trimmed by 5 bases and 4 bases, with 13 bases remaining between them. CDR1 is SGHNT, CDR2 YENEEA, per germline. The CDR3 DNA follows: TGTGCCAGCAGCCGCACGGGGTCAGCAGATACGCAGTATTTT. This codes for CASSRTGSADTQYF.

This sequence joins TRBV6-2 or TRBV6-3 and TRBJ2-7; a weak D match, TRBD1 (5 bases). In germline, CDR1 is MNHEY, CDR2 SVGEGT. The CDR3 covers 15 residues. Trimming removed 5 bases from V and 1 base from J, with 15 bases in between. CDR3 amino acids: CASSPRGHLSYEQYF. The CDR3 coding sequence is TGTGCCAGCAGTCCAAGAGGACATCTGTCCTACGAGCAGTACTTC.

The chain joins TRBV18 to TRBJ2-1; no reliable D call. V gave up 4 bases and J gave up 3 bases, with 10 bases separating them. This CDR3 has 14 amino acids. The germline gives CDR1 KGHSH, CDR2 LQKENI. In DNA, the CDR3 is TGTGCCAGCTCACTCACTAACAACTACAATGAGCAGTTCTTC. Translation: CASSLTNNYNEQFF.

The V and J genes are TRBV4-1 and TRBJ2-4; TRBD2 is a possible D gene (5 bases). Germline assignment: CDR1 MGHRA and CDR2 YSYEKL. Trimming cost V 1 base and J 3 bases, with 10 bases left between them. The CDR3 contains 15 residues. CDR3: CASSQVSGDKNIQYF. CDR3 DNA: TGCGCCAGCAGCCAAGTGTCCGGGGACAAAAACATTCAGTACTTC.

V and J are TRBV5-1 and TRBJ2-1, with TRBD1 matching 8 bases. The CDR3 has 14 amino acids. Germline-derived CDR1 and CDR2 are SGHRS and YFSETQ. V shed 1 base, J shed 7 bases, and the junction held 4 bases outside the gene matches. For the CDR3, the DNA is TGCGCCAGCAGCTTGTGGACAGGGATGAATGAGCAGTTCTTC. It specifies CASSLWTGMNEQFF.

This clone has a handful of counts. The V gene is TRBV6-5, the J gene TRBJ1-2; D unresolved. Looked up from germline, CDR1 is MNHEY and CDR2 is SVGAGI. The CDR3 loop spans 15 amino acids. The ends were cut back, 5 bases at V and 0 bases at J, with 13 bases in the middle. CDR3 sequence (DNA): TGTGCCAGCAGTCAGAGGACGGGAGCTAACTATGGCTACACCTTC. Amino acids: CASSQRTGANYGYTF.

This clone was observed a handful of times. This rearrangement joins TRBV25-1 to TRBJ2-1; TRBD2 might be the D (5 bases). V was cut by 6 bases and J by 8 bases, with 14 bases left in between. Per the germline V gene, CDR1 is MGHDK and CDR2 is SYGVNS. There are 13 residues in the CDR3. CDR3 loop: CASSYMARDEQFF. The CDR3, as DNA: TGTGCCAGCAGCTACATGGCGCGGGATGAGCAGTTCTTC.

The chain couples TRBV2 to TRBJ1-2; D ambiguous. V was trimmed by 8 bases and J by 0 bases, leaving 13 bases between them. The CDR3 extends over 14 amino acids. Germline-derived CDR1 and CDR2 are SNHLY and FYNNEI. The CDR3 loop is CASWRTPTNYGYTF. The CDR3 region has the DNA TGTGCCAGCTGGAGGACTCCCACTAACTATGGCTACACCTTC.

The chain uses TRBV6-2 or TRBV6-3 and TRBJ2-2; 8 bases line up with TRBD1. The CDR3 contains 16 residues. V was clipped by 2 bases and J by 6 bases; unmatched bases: 8. Germline V CDR1 and CDR2: MNHEY, SVGEGT. The DNA of the CDR3 is TGTGCCAGCAGTTACGGACAGGGTAATTTTGCCGGGGAGCTGTTTTTT. This translates into CASSYGQGNFAGELFF.

The J gene is TRBJ1-2, the V gene TRBV29-1; perhaps TRBD1 as D (6 bases). V was clipped by 7 bases and J by 4 bases, with 10 bases between them. CDR1 and CDR2 (germline): SQVTM, ANQGSEA. The CDR3 is 11 amino acids. The CDR3 sequence is CSAGTSYGYTF. The CDR3, as DNA: TGCAGCGCCGGGACAAGCTATGGCTACACCTTC.

For this clone: Compared with germline, one end of the junction differs, possibly owing to a read error. The rearrangement links TRBV19 to TRBJ1-5, with D perhaps matching TRBD1 (6 bases). The germline CDR1 and CDR2 sequences are LNHDA and SQIVND (reference sequence). This CDR3 contains 11 residues. The CDR3 is CASSIRGALTF. The CDR3, as DNA: TGTGCCAGTAGTATACGGGGGGCTTTGACCTTT.

The gene calls are TRBV19 and TRBJ1-5, with D uncertain. V was clipped by 5 bases and J by 3 bases, with 17 bases between them. The CDR3 loop spans 16 amino acids. The germline CDR1 and CDR2 sequences are LNHDA and SQIVND (reference sequence). CDR3 loop: CASSGLRPGFNQPQHF. The DNA for the CDR3 is TGTGCCAGTAGTGGGCTCAGGCCCGGTTTCAATCAGCCCCAGCATTTT.

This clone has a handful of counts. The rearrangement joins TRBV14 to TRBJ1-6, with no clear D. The CDR3 extends over 17 amino acids. Germline CDR1 SGHDN, CDR2 FVKESK. The ends were cut back, 3 bases at V and 0 bases at J, with 12 bases in the middle. CDR3 region: CASSQGSWSSYNSPLHF. For the CDR3, the DNA is TGTGCCAGCAGCCAGGGTTCGTGGAGCTCCTATAATTCACCCCTCCACTTT.

V is TRBV7-8 and J is TRBJ2-7; the match to TRBD2 covers 11 bases. The CDR3 length is 14 residues. V shed 5 bases and J 2 bases; nucleotides not matched to a gene: 2. Germline V gives CDR1 SGHVS, CDR2 FQNEAQ. The CDR3 nucleotides are TGTGCCAGCAGCCCGGGACTAGCGGCCTACGAGCAGTACTTC. It specifies CASSPGLAAYEQYF.

The table lists this clone with a count of one. This chain joins TRBV7-3 and TRBJ2-2; perhaps TRBD1 as D (6 bases). CDR1 is SGHTA, CDR2 FQGTGA, per germline. Trimming shortened V by 5 bases and J by 0 bases, and 16 bases separated the two germline ends. The CDR3 consists of 17 residues. The CDR3 reads CASSPGVGVANTGELFF. The CDR3 nucleotides are TGTGCCAGCAGCCCAGGGGTGGGGGTTGCGAACACCGGGGAGCTGTTTTTT.

This chain links TRBV11-2 with TRBJ2-2; 10 bases map to TRBD2. Germline V lookup: CDR1 SGHAT, CDR2 FQNNGV. CDR3 length: 16 residues. V trimming: 5 bases; J trimming: 1 base; junction bases outside the gene matches: 4. CDR3 amino acids: CASSPIAGGNTGELFF. In DNA form, the CDR3 reads TGTGCCAGCAGCCCAATAGCGGGAGGGAACACCGGGGAGCTGTTTTTT.

This sequence joins TRBV19 and TRBJ2-1, with TRBD1 identical over 7 bases. Trimming removed 7 bases from V and 4 bases from J; junction bases left unmatched: 13. The CDR3 has 16 amino acids. Germline CDR1 reads LNHDA; CDR2 reads SQIVND (reference sequence). The CDR3 is CASTHSPGQFYNEQFF. Here the CDR3 DNA reads TGTGCCAGTACCCACTCACCGGGACAGTTTTACAATGAGCAGTTCTTC.

V gene TRBV5-1 combines with J gene TRBJ2-3; 13 bases match TRBD2. The germline V gene has CDR1 SGHRS and CDR2 YFSETQ. V was pared by 4 bases and J by 0 bases, with 8 bases of the junction left unmatched. The CDR3 loop spans 18 amino acids. The CDR3 DNA is TGCGCCAGCAGCCGAGGACTAGCGGGAGTGTCCAGCACAGATACGCAGTATTTT. It codes for CASSRGLAGVSSTDTQYF.